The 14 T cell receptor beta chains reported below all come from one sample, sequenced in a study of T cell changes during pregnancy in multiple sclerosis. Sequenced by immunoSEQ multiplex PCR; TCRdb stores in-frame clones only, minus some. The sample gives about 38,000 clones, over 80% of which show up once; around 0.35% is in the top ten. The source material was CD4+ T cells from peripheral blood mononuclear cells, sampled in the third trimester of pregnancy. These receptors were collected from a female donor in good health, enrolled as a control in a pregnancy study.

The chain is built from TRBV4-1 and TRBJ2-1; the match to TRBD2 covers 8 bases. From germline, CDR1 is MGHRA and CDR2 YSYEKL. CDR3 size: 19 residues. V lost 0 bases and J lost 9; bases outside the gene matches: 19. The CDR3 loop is CASSQDPGVGLDSHSEQFF. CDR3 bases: TGCGCCAGCAGCCAAGATCCGGGGGTGGGACTAGATTCTCATAGTGAGCAGTTCTTC.

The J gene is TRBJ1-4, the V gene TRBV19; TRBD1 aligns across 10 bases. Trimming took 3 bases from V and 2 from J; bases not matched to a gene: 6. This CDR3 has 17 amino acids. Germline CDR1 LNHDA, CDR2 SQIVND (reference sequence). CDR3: CASSMRTGGATNEKLFF. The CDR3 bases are TGTGCCAGTAGTATGCGGACAGGGGGTGCGACTAATGAAAAACTGTTTTTT.

The DNA for the CDR3 is TGTGCCAGCAGTCCCCCCAGCGGGGGGGCCAATGAGCAGTTCTTC. Translation gives CASSPPSGGANEQFF. The gene calls are TRBV6-1 and TRBJ2-1; 10 bases align to TRBD2. V lost 5 bases to trimming and J lost 6 bases; unmatched junction nucleotides: 7. The V gene's germline CDR1 is MNHNS and CDR2 SASEGT. This CDR3 comprises 15 residues.

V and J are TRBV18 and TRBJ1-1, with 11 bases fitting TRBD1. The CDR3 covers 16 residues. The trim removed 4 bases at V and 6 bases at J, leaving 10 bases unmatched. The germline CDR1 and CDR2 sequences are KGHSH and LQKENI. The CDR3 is CASSQDRGRKVAEAFF. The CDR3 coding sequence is TGTGCCAGCTCACAGGACAGGGGGCGGAAAGTCGCTGAAGCTTTCTTT.

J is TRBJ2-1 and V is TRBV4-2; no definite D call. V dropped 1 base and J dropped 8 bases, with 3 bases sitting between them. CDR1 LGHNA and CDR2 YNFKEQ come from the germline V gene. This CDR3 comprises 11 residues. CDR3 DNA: TGTGCCAGCAGCCAAGTCGATGAGCAGTTCTTC. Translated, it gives CASSQVDEQFF.

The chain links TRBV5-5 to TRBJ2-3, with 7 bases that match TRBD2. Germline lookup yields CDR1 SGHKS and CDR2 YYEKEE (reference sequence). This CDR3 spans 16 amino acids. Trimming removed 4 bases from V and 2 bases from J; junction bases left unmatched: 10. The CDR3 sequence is CASSPAGVRLTDTQYF. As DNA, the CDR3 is TGTGCCAGCAGCCCCGCGGGGGTGCGCCTCACAGATACGCAGTATTTT. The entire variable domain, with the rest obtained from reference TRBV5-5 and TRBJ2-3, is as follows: DAGVTQSPTHLIKTRGQQVTLRCSPISGHKSVSWYQQVLGQGPQFIFQYYEKEERGRGNFPDRFSARQFPNYSSELNVNALLLGDSALYLCASSPAGVRLTDTQYFGPGTRLTVL.

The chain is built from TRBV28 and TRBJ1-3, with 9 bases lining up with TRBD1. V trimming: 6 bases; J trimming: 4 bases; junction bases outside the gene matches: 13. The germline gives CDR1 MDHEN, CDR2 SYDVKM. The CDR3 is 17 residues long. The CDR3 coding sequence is TGTGCCAGCAGAACAGGACAGGGGCGAGGGCCCGGAAACACCATATATTTT. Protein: CASRTGQGRGPGNTIYF.

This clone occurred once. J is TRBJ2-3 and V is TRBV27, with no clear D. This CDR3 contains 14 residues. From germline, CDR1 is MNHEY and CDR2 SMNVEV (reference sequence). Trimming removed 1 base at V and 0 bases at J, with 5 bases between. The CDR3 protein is CASSLFRSTDTQYF. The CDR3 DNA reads TGTGCCAGCAGTTTATTTCGGAGCACAGATACGCAGTATTTT.

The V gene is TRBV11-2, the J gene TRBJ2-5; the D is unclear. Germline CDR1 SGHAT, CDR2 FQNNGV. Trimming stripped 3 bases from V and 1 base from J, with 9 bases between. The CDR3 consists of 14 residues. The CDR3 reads CASSFGHPQETQYF. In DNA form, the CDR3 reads TGTGCCAGCAGCTTTGGCCATCCCCAAGAGACCCAGTACTTC.

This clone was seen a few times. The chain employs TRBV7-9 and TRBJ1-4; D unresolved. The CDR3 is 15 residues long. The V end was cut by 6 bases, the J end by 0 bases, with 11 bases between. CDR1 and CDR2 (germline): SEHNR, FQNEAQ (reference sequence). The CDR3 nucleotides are TGTGCCAGCAGTACTCTAGATGCAACTAATGAAAAACTGTTTTTT. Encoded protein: CASSTLDATNEKLFF.

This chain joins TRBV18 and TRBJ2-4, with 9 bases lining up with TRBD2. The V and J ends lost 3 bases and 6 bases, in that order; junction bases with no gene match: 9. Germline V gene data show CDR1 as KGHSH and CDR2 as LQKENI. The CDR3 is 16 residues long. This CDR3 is CASSPRGLAGPNIQYF. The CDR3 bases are TGTGCCAGCTCACCCAGAGGGCTAGCGGGGCCAAACATTCAGTACTTC.

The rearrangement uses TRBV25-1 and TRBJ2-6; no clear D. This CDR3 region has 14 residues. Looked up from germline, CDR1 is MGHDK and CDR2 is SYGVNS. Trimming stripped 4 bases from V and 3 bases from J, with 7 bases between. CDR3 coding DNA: TGTGCCAGCAGTGCGGTAATTGGGGCCAACGTCCTGACTTTC. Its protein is CASSAVIGANVLTF.

For the CDR3, the DNA is TGTGCCAGCAGCTTAGGCGTTGACGGCGGGAGGGCCCACAATGAGCAGTTCTTC. Encoded protein: CASSLGVDGGRAHNEQFF. The genes are TRBV11-3 and TRBJ2-1, with 9 bases lining up with TRBD2. CDR1 is SGHNT and CDR2 is YENEEA in the germline V gene. The CDR3 consists of 18 residues. The V and J ends lost 1 base and 5 bases, in that order; junction bases with no gene match: 12. The whole variable domain, remainder taken from reference TRBV11-3 and TRBJ2-1, is EAGVVQSPRYKIIEKKQPVAFWCNPISGHNTLYWYLQNLGQGPELLIRYENEEAVDDSQLPKDRFSAERLKGVDSTLKIQPAELGDSAVYLCASSLGVDGGRAHNEQFFGPGTRLTVL.

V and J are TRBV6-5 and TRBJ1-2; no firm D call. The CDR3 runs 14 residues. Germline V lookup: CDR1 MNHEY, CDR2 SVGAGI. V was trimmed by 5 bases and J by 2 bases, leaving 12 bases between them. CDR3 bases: TGTGCCAGCAGTCGCCTTCACGGGAACTATGGCTACACCTTC. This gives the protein CASSRLHGNYGYTF.